Listed below are T cell receptor beta chains from one sample, sequenced in a study of technical replicates of blood from a handful of donors. Method: immunoSEQ multiplex PCR; TCRdb's copy keeps in-frame clones and lacks some. The sample lists more than 11,000 clones, about 85% occurring once. Material for sequencing was PBMCs. The receptors derive from a human donor in good health. Both conserved end residues are part of each CDR3. Rows give clone size only sometimes, using once, few, many, or a class for an expanded clone.

>15|.|TRBV7-7
CASSLANPLRTEAFF
>15|.|TRBV6-1
CASSDLTGWTGELFF
>17|.|TRBV6-1
CASSEEPRTTKPAEQFF
>15|.|TRBV27
CASRQPGPSYNEQFF
>14|few|TRBV7-9
CASSRDPGTYEQYF
>15|.|TRBV28
CASIIAGGVKDTQYF
>12|.|TRBV4-2
CASSPGRNEQFF
>11|.|TRBV6-6
CASSVRETQYF
>17|few|TRBV28
CASSFHLGQAVNQPQHF
>13|.|TRBV7-3
CASAIVSTDTQYF
>14|.|TRBV18
CASSATSGSGEQYF
>14|once|TRBV6-5
CASSYGGSNEKLFF
>19|.|TRBV12-1
CASSFEGGAVAAPKDTQYF
>18|.|TRBV9
CASSASGSSGSSTDTQYF
>16|.|TRBV11-2
CASRPSGRSVTYEQYF
>13|.|TRBV5-6
CASSLGLATAQYF
>13|.|TRBV7-9
CASSLAGVETQYF
>15|.|TRBV7-8
CASSYRGSLEETQYF
>14|.|TRBV6-5
CASSYTSGKHTQYF
>13|.|TRBV5-1
CASSFPGEDTQYF
>16|.|TRBV6-5
CASSLAGGWDRETQYF
>17|.|TRBV5-1
CASSLEARGGPNEKLFF
>15|.|TRBV19
CASSDRGLSNQPQHF
>15|.|TRBV19
CASSDSGNSGNTIYF
>16|.|TRBV27
CASSQGQGAVSWGYTF
>16|.|TRBV5-6
CASSLQGAGNYNEQFF
>18|.|TRBV30
CAWSFPRRLAGIQETQYF
>14|.|TRBV6-5
CASSYDQGYQPQHF
>15|.|TRBV7-9
CASSLGAGVSDTQYF
>12|.|TRBV19
CASSISSTEAFF
>15|.|TRBV2
CASSGSGLSTDTQYF
>17|.|TRBV19
CASSTRGTGTGTHEQYF